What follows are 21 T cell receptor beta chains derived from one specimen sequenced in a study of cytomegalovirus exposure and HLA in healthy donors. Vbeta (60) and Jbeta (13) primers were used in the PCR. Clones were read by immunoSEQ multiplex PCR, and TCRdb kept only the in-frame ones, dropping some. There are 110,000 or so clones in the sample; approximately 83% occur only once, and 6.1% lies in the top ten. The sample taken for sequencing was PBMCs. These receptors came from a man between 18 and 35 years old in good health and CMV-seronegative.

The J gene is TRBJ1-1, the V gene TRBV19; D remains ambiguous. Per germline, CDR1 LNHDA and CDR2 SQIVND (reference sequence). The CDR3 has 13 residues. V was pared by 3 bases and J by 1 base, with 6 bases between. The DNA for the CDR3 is TGTGCCAGTAGTATCTTCGGGAACACTGAAGCTTTCTTT. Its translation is CASSIFGNTEAFF.

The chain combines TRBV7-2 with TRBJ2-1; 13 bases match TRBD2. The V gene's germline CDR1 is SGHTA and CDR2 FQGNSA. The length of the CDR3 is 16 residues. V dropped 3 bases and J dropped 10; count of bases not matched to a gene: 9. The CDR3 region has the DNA TGTGCCAGCAGCTTCTCACTAGCGGGAGGGCGGGGGGAGCAGTTCTTC. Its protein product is CASSFSLAGGRGEQFF.

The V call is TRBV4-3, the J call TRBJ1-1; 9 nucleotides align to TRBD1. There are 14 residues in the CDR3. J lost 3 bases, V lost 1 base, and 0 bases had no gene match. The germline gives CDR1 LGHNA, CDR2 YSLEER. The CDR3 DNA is TGCGCCAGCAGCCAAGGGGACAGGGACACTGAAGCTTTCTTT. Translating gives CASSQGDRDTEAFF.

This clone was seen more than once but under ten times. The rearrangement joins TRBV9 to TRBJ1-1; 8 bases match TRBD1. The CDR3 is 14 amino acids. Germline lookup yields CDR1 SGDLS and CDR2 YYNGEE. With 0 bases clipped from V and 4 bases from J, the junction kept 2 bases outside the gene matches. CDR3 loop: CASSVATGATEAFF. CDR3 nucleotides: TGTGCCAGCAGCGTAGCGACAGGGGCCACTGAAGCTTTCTTT.

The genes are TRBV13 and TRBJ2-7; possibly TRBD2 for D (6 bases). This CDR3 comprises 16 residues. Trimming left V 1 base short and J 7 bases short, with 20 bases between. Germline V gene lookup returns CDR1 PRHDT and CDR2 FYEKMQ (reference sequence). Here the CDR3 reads CASSLAFPGPGGEQYF. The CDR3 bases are TGTGCCAGCAGCTTAGCATTCCCGGGGCCCGGGGGTGAGCAGTACTTC. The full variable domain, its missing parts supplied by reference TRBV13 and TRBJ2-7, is AAGVIQSPRHLIKEKRETATLKCYPIPRHDTVYWYQQGPGQDPQFLISFYEKMQSDKGSIPDRFSAQQFSDYHSELNMSSLELGDSALYFCASSLAFPGPGGEQYFGPGTRLTVT.

CDR3 sequence (DNA): TGTGCCACCAGCAGTGAAAAGGGGGCAGTGAACACTGAAGCTTTCTTT. Translation: CATSSEKGAVNTEAFF. The rearrangement links TRBV15 to TRBJ1-1, with TRBD1 matching over 7 bases. The ends lost 3 bases at V and 0 bases at J; junction bases unmatched: 7. The CDR3 totals 16 residues. Germline V CDR1 and CDR2: LNHNV, YYDKDF (reference sequence). The whole variable domain, filled in from reference TRBV15 and TRBJ1-1, reads DAMVIQNPRYQVTQFGKPVTLSCSQTLNHNVMYWYQQKSSQAPKLLFHYYDKDFNNEADTPDNFQSRRPNTSFCFLDIRSPGLGDTAMYLCATSSEKGAVNTEAFFGQGTRLTVV.

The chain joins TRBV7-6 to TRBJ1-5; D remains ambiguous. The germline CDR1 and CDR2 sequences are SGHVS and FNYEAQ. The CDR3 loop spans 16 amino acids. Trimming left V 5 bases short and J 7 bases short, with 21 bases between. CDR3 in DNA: TGTGCCAGCAGCCCCGGATCCGGCCTCACGAGGCAGCCCCAGCATTTT. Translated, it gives CASSPGSGLTRQPQHF.

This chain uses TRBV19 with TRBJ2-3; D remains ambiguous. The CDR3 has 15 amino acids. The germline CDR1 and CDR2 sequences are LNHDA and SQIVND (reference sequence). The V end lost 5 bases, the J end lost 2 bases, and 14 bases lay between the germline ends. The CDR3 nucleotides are TGTGCCAGTAGTTTGGCCGGAGTTAACACAGATACGCAGTATTTT. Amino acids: CASSLAGVNTDTQYF.

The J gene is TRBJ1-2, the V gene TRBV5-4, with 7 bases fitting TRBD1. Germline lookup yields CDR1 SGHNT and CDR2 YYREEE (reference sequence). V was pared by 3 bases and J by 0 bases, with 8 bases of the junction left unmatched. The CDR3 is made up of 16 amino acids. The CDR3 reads CASSSPLGQTNYGYTF. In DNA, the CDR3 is TGTGCCAGCAGCTCCCCCTTGGGACAGACTAACTATGGCTACACCTTC.

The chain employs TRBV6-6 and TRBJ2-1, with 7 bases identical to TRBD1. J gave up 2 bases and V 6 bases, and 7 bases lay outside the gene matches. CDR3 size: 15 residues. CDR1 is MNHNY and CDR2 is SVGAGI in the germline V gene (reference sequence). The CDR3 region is CASSHGTEAYNEQFF. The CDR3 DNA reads TGTGCCAGCAGCCACGGGACAGAGGCCTACAATGAGCAGTTCTTC.

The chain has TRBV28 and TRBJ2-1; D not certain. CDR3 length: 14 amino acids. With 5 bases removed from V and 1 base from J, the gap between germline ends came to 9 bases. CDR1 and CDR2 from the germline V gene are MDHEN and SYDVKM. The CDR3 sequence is CASSRRGSYNEQFF. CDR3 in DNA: TGTGCCAGCAGTCGGCGCGGATCCTACAATGAGCAGTTCTTC.

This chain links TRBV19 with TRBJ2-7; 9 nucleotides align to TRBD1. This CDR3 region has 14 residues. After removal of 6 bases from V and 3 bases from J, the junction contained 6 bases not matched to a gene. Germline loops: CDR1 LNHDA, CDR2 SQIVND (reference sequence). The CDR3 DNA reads TGTGCCAGTAGCCCGGGACAGGGTGGCTACGAGCAGTACTTC. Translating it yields CASSPGQGGYEQYF.

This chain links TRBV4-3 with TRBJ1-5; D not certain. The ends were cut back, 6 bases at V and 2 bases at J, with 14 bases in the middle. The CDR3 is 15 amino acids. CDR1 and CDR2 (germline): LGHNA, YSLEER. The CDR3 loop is CASSEAGGGNQPQHF. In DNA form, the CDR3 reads TGCGCCAGCAGTGAGGCGGGCGGGGGCAATCAGCCCCAGCATTTT.

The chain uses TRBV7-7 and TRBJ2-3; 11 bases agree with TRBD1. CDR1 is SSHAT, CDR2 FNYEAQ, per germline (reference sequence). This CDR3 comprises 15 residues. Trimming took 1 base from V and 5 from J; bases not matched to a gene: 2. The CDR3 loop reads CASSLGTGGIDTQYF. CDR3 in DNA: TGTGCCAGCAGCTTAGGGACAGGGGGCATAGATACGCAGTATTTT.

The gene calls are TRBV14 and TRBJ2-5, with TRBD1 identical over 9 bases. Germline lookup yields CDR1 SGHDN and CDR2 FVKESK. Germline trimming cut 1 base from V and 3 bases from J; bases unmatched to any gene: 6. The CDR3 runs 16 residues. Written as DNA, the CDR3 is TGTGCCAGCAGCCAAGGGAAGGGACAGGGAAAAGAGACCCAGTACTTC. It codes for CASSQGKGQGKETQYF.

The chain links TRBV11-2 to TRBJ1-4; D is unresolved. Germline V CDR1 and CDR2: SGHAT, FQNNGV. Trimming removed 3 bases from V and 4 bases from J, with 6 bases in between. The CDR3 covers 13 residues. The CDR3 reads CASSFRNNEKLFF. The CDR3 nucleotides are TGTGCCAGCAGCTTCCGTAATAATGAAAAACTGTTTTTT.

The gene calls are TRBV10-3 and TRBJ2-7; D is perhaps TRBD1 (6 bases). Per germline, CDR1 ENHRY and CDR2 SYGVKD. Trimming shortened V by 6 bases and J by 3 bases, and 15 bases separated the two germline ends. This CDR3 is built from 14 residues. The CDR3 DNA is TGTGCCATCAGCCAACAGGGTTCCCACTACGAGCAGTACTTC. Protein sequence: CAISQQGSHYEQYF.

CDR3 region: CASSPTGGNQPQHF. In DNA form, the CDR3 reads TGTGCCAGCAGCCCGACAGGGGGCAATCAGCCCCAGCATTTT. The chain carries TRBV7-9 and TRBJ1-5, with 8 nucleotides matching TRBD1. Losses at the gene ends were 5 bases for V and 2 bases for J; bases not matched to a gene: 2. This CDR3 region has 14 residues. CDR1 is SEHNR, CDR2 FQNEAQ, per germline (reference sequence).

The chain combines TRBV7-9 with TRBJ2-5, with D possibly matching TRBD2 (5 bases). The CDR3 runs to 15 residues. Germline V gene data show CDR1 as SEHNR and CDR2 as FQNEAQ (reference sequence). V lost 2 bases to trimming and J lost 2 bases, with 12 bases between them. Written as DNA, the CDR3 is TGTGCCAGCAGCTTACGAATGCCGGGGCAAGAGACCCAGTACTTC. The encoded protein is CASSLRMPGQETQYF.

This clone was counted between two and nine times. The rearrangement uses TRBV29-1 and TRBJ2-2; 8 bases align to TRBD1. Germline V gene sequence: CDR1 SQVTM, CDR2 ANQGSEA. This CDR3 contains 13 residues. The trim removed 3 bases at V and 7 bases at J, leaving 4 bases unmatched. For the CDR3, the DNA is TGCAGCGTTGAGCAGGGGGCGAACGGGGAGCTGTTTTTT. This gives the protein CSVEQGANGELFF.

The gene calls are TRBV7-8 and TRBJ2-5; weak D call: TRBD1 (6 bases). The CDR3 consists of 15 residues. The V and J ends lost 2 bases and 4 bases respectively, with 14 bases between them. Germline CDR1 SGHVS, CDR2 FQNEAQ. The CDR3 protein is CASSLTQQGTETQYF. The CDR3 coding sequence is TGTGCCAGCAGCTTAACCCAGCAGGGGACAGAGACCCAGTACTTC.